Listed here are 12 T cell receptor beta chains from one sample, sequenced in a study of control samples from healthy donors and cancer patients. Measured with immunoSEQ multiplex PCR; TCRdb has only the in-frame clones, and not every one. This sample has some 70,000 clones, with 83% found just once. Material for sequencing was blood. The source is a man between 60 and 70 years old in good health.

The chain carries TRBV7-3 and TRBJ2-1; 7 bases map to TRBD1. CDR1 SGHTA and CDR2 FQGTGA come from the germline V gene. V lost 0 bases and J lost 7; bases outside the gene matches: 6. This CDR3 comprises 15 residues. The CDR3 reads CASSLTPQGTNEQFF. The CDR3 nucleotides are TGTGCCAGCAGCTTAACGCCACAGGGGACAAATGAGCAGTTCTTC. Drawing the rest from reference TRBV7-3 and TRBJ2-1, the complete variable domain is GAGVSQTPSNKVTEKGKYVELRCDPISGHTALYWYRQSLGQGPEFLIYFQGTGAADDSGLPNDRFFAVRPEGSVSTLKIQRTERGDSAVYLCASSLTPQGTNEQFFGPGTRLTVL.

V gene TRBV5-1 combines with J gene TRBJ2-4; D call uncertain. The CDR3 is 14 amino acids. Trimming stripped 0 bases from V and 3 bases from J, with 7 bases between. From germline, CDR1 is SGHRS and CDR2 YFSETQ. CDR3 sequence reads: CASSLGALKNIQYF. The CDR3 DNA sequence: TGCGCCAGCAGCTTGGGTGCACTCAAAAACATTCAGTACTTC.

J is TRBJ2-3 and V is TRBV9; D not certain. The germline V and J ends were trimmed by 1 base and 4 bases, with 4 bases remaining between them. The length of the CDR3 is 12 residues. From germline, CDR1 is SGDLS and CDR2 YYNGEE. CDR3 coding DNA: TGTGCCAGCAGCGTATCGTCAGATACGCAGTATTTT. This sequence encodes CASSVSSDTQYF.

The chain combines TRBV7-8 with TRBJ2-7, with D hard to call. There are 15 residues in the CDR3. Trimming left V 5 bases short and J 0 bases short, with 14 bases between. CDR1 is SGHVS and CDR2 is FQNEAQ in the germline V gene. CDR3 nucleotide sequence: TGTGCCAGCAGCCTAAATTTTAACCCCTCCTACGAGCAGTACTTC. Its translation is CASSLNFNPSYEQYF.

The table lists this clone with a count of one. The chain couples TRBV5-4 to TRBJ2-2; TRBD2 agrees at 10 bases. The CDR3 sequence is 16 residues long. Germline V CDR1 and CDR2: SGHNT, YYREEE (reference sequence). With 2 bases clipped from V and 4 bases from J, the junction kept 5 bases outside the gene matches. CDR3 nucleotides: TGTGCCAGCAGCTTTGGCCTAGCGGGAGCCACCGGGGAGCTGTTTTTT. Residues: CASSFGLAGATGELFF.

The V and J genes are TRBV30 and TRBJ1-6, with D uncertain. Trimming stripped 2 bases from V and 10 bases from J, with 9 bases between. Germline V CDR1 and CDR2: GTSNPN, SVGIG (reference sequence). The CDR3 loop spans 12 amino acids. The CDR3 is CAWSPRRSPLHF. The CDR3 DNA is TGTGCCTGGAGTCCCCGTAGATCACCCCTCCACTTT.

This chain connects TRBV18 to TRBJ2-7; TRBD2 matches at 15 bases. The J segment lost 5 bases and the V segment lost 4 bases, leaving 12 bases of the junction unmatched. The CDR3 runs to 18 residues. CDR1 and CDR2 from the germline V gene are KGHSH and LQKENI. The DNA for the CDR3 is TGTGCCAGCTCACTCCGGACTAGCGGGAGGGCCATTCGTCACGAGCAGTACTTC. Translating gives CASSLRTSGRAIRHEQYF.

The rearrangement joins TRBV5-1 to TRBJ2-3, with a weak D call TRBD1 (6 bases). Looked up from germline, CDR1 is SGHRS and CDR2 is YFSETQ. V gave up 3 bases and J gave up 2 bases, with 13 bases separating them. The CDR3 sequence is 15 residues long. CDR3 DNA sequence: TGCGCCAGCAGCTCCTGGGGGACACTCACAGATACGCAGTATTTT. Translated: CASSSWGTLTDTQYF.

This clone occurred a few times. The sample carries other DNA sequences with the same CDR3. The gene calls are TRBV5-1 and TRBJ2-2; weak D call: TRBD1 (6 bases). This CDR3 has 17 amino acids. Per germline, CDR1 SGHRS and CDR2 YFSETQ. Trimming pared 0 bases from V and 0 bases from J, leaving 12 bases between. The CDR3 coding sequence is TGCGCCAGCAGCTTGGGACACAGGGACCCGAACACCGGGGAGCTGTTTTTT. Translation gives CASSLGHRDPNTGELFF.

The genes are TRBV3-1 (or the pseudogene TRBV3-2) and TRBJ2-1, with 11 bases that match TRBD2. Germline V gives CDR1 LGHDT, CDR2 YNNKEL (reference sequence). CDR3 length: 15 residues. After removal of 0 bases from V and 7 bases from J, the junction contained 2 bases not matched to a gene. Written as DNA, the CDR3 is TGTGCCAGCAGCCAAGAACTAGCGGGAGTAAATGAGCAGTTCTTC. Translation gives CASSQELAGVNEQFF.

This clone was seen a few times. The CDR3 here is CASSYTQTGSYEQYF. The CDR3 DNA reads as TGTGCCAGCAGTTATACCCAGACAGGGTCCTACGAGCAGTACTTC. This chain links TRBV6-5 with TRBJ2-7, with 7 bases lining up with TRBD1. There are 15 residues in the CDR3. Germline-derived CDR1 and CDR2 are MNHEY and SVGAGI. J gave up 1 base and V 3 bases, and 6 bases lay outside the gene matches.

V and J are TRBV6-2 or TRBV6-3 and TRBJ1-5, with TRBD1 identical over 7 bases. V lost 2 bases, J lost 0 bases, and 10 bases stayed unmatched. This CDR3 comprises 18 residues. Looked up from germline, CDR1 is MNHEY and CDR2 is SVGEGT. The CDR3 loop reads CASSYPGSGTDSNQPQHF. CDR3 nucleotide sequence: TGTGCCAGCAGTTACCCAGGGTCCGGGACAGATAGCAATCAGCCCCAGCATTTT.